The rows below give T cell receptor beta chains drawn from one sample of a study of control samples from healthy donors and cancer patients. The table came from immunoSEQ multiplex PCR; TCRdb's copy has only in-frame clones and leaves some out. The table has 100,000 to 150,000 clones, 90% seen once. The sequencing sample was made of blood. Every receptor here comes from a man aged 40-49 years in good health. The CDR3 runs from the conserved cysteine through the conserved F or W. Fields, in order: J gene, V gene, CDR3 protein.

J: TRBJ2-5
V: TRBV18
CDR3: CASSPARQGWKYGETQYF

J: TRBJ2-7
V: TRBV12-5
CDR3: CASGLLLEGEQYF

J: TRBJ2-5
V: TRBV18
CDR3: CASSPGQGGGETQYF

J: TRBJ2-2
V: TRBV15
CDR3: CATSSQGQGADTGELFF

J: TRBJ1-2
V: TRBV18
CDR3: CASSPPFGGQRGYTF

J: TRBJ2-7
V: TRBV7-9
CDR3: CATTDGPYEQYF

J: TRBJ2-3
V: TRBV5-1
CDR3: CASSLYGRSTDTQYF

J: TRBJ2-7
V: TRBV9
CDR3: CASSYRPLTYEQYF

J: TRBJ1-5
V: TRBV18
CDR3: CASSPGIEQPQHF

J: TRBJ1-1
V: TRBV27
CDR3: CASSLSGSMNTEAFF

J: TRBJ2-1
V: TRBV12-5
CDR3: CASGLGGVHEQFF

J: TRBJ1-1
V: TRBV3-1/TRBV3-2
CDR3: CASSQGTLPMEAFF

J: TRBJ2-7
V: TRBV5-6
CDR3: CASSFGRESSYEQYF

J: TRBJ1-1
V: TRBV7-3
CDR3: CASSLTGGWNTEAFF

J: TRBJ1-1
V: TRBV12-3/TRBV12-4
CDR3: CASSFRRGEAFF

J: TRBJ2-3
V: TRBV6-5
CDR3: CASGSSGQGVDTQYF

J: TRBJ1-4
V: TRBV28
CDR3: CASKDPNEKLFF

J: TRBJ1-1
V: TRBV30
CDR3: CAWSKQGLPEAFF

J: TRBJ2-5
V: TRBV27
CDR3: CASSLLPQETQYF

J: TRBJ1-5
V: TRBV30
CDR3: CAWSLWGNQPQHF

J: TRBJ2-1
V: TRBV6-5
CDR3: CASSYSGGGSYNEQFF

J: TRBJ1-1
V: TRBV18
CDR3: CASSPGQNTEAFF

J: TRBJ2-3
V: TRBV11-2
CDR3: CASSSYRGMQYF

J: TRBJ1-6
V: TRBV29-1
CDR3: CSARVGEELNSPLHF

J: TRBJ1-6
V: TRBV6-6
CDR3: CASIQLGGQGSPLHF

J: TRBJ2-2
V: TRBV4-1
CDR3: CASSWETGELFF

J: TRBJ1-5
V: TRBV30
CDR3: CAWSGEGGSNQPQHF

J: TRBJ1-2
V: TRBV11-2
CDR3: CASSFPGYGYTF

J: TRBJ2-3
V: TRBV5-4
CDR3: CASSPMLSLNTDTQYF

J: TRBJ2-3
V: TRBV5-1
CDR3: CASSLEVRAADTQYF

J: TRBJ1-6
V: TRBV6-5
CDR3: CASSYSTKIYNSPLHF

J: TRBJ2-3
V: TRBV5-4
CDR3: CASSLETSGGRTDTQYF

J: TRBJ2-1
V: TRBV4-2
CDR3: CASSPDTGGLTQVTYNEQFF

J: TRBJ2-4
V: TRBV7-9
CDR3: CASSSDREEGKNIQYF

J: TRBJ2-3
V: TRBV4-1
CDR3: CASSQDPWDRHPGSQYF

J: TRBJ2-1
V: TRBV5-1
CDR3: CASSGGDEQFF

J: TRBJ2-3
V: TRBV12-2
CDR3: CASRFGGQGQGGTDTQYF

J: TRBJ1-3
V: TRBV9
CDR3: CASSVAGGTGNTIYF

J: TRBJ2-3
V: TRBV5-1
CDR3: CASSLTPPADTQYF

J: TRBJ1-2
V: TRBV11-2
CDR3: CASSLDPRYGYTF

J: TRBJ2-7
V: TRBV20-1
CDR3: CSASGTSGGRPYEQYF

J: TRBJ1-1
V: TRBV4-2
CDR3: CASSQPWNTEAFF

J: TRBJ1-4
V: TRBV19
CDR3: CASNTGSTTNEKLFF

J: TRBJ1-5
V: TRBV16
CDR3: CASSPGQPNQPQHF

J: TRBJ1-3
V: TRBV6-5
CDR3: CASIDRAPGNTIYF

J: TRBJ1-6
V: TRBV19
CDR3: CASSIDRGSPLHF

J: TRBJ1-5
V: TRBV2
CDR3: CASSEFTGQPQHF

J: TRBJ2-1
V: TRBV12-3/TRBV12-4
CDR3: CASSGLGIDEQFF

J: TRBJ1-3
V: TRBV5-6
CDR3: CASSLAGPSGNTIYF

J: TRBJ1-5
V: TRBV29-1
CDR3: CSVGEGSGQPQHF

J: TRBJ1-4
V: TRBV5-5
CDR3: CASSLGDSPNEKLFF

J: TRBJ1-6
V: TRBV6-1
CDR3: CASSERDNSPLHF

J: TRBJ2-2
V: TRBV5-1
CDR3: CASSLVAGSGFFTGELFF

J: TRBJ2-1
V: TRBV10-3
CDR3: CAIRIPQRGGMNEQFF

J: TRBJ1-4
V: TRBV5-6
CDR3: CASSFSGMGNEKLFF

J: TRBJ1-3
V: TRBV5-4
CDR3: CASSPQKIPVSGAGNTIYF

J: TRBJ2-7
V: TRBV27
CDR3: CASSLWPPVVHEQYF

J: TRBJ1-1
V: TRBV6-5
CDR3: CASSYSGGPTEAFF